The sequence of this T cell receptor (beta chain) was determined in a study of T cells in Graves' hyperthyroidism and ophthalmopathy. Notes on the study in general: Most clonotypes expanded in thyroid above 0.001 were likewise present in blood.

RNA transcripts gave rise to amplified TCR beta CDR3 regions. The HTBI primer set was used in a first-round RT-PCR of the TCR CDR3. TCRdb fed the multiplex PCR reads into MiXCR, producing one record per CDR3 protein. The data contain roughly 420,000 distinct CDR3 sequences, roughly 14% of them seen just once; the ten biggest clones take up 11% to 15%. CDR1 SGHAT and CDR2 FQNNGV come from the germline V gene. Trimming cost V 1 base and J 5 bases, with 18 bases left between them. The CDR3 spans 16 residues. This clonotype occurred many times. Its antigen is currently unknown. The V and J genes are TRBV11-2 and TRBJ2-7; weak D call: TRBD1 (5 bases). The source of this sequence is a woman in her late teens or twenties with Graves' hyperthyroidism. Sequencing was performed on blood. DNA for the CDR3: TGTGCCAGCAGCTTAGTCCAAGGGGTTTCTTACGACGAGCAGTACTTC. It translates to CASSLVQGVSYDEQYF.